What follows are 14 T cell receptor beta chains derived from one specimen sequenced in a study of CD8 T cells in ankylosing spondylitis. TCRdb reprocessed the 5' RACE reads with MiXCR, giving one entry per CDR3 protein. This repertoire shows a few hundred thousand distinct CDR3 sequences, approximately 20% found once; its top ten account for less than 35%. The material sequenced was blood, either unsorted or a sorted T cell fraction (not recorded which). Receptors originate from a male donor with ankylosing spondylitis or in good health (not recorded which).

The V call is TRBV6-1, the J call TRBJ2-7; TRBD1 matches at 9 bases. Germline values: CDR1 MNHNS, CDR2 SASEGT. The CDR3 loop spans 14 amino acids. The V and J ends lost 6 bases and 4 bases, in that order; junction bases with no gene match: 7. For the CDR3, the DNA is TGTGCCAGCAGCACCGGGACAGGGATGTACGAGCAGTACTTC. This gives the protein CASSTGTGMYEQYF.

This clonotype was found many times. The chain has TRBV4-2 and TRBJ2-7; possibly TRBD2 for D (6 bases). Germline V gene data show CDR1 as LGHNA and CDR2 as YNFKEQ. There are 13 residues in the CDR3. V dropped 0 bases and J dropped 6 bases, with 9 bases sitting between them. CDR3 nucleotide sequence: TGTGCCAGCAGCCAAGATAGCGGTGGCGAGCAGTACTTC. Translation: CASSQDSGGEQYF.

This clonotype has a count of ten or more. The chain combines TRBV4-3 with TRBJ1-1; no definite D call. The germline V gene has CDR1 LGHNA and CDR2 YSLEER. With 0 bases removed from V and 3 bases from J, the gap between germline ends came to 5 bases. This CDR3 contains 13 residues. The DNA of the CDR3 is TGCGCCAGCAGCCAAGATCCGTACACTGAAGCTTTCTTT. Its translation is CASSQDPYTEAFF.

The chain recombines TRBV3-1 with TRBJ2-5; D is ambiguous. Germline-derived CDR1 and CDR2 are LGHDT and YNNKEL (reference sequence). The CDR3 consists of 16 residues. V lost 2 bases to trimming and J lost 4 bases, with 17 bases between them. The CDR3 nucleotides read TGTGCCAGCAGCCAACCCACGGCCGGCCTGAGAGAGACCCAGTACTTC. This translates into CASSQPTAGLRETQYF.

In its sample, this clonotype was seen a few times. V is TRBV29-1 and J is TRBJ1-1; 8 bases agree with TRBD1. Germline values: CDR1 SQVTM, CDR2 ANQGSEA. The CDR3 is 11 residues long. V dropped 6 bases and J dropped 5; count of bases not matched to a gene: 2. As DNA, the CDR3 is TGCAGCGTACAGGGGGGTACTGAAGCTTTCTTT. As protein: CSVQGGTEAFF.

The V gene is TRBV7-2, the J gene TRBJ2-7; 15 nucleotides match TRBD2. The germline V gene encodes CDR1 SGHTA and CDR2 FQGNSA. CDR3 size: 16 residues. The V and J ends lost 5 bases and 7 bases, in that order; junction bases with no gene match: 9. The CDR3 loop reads CASSLGLAGGPREQYF. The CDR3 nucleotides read TGTGCCAGCAGCCTTGGACTAGCGGGAGGGCCTCGTGAGCAGTACTTC. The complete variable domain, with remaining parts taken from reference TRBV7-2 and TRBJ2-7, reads GAGVSQSPSNKVTEKGKDVELRCDPISGHTALYWYRQSLGQGLEFLIYFQGNSAPDKSGLPSDRFSAERTGGSVSTLTIQRTQQEDSAVYLCASSLGLAGGPREQYFGPGTRLTVT.

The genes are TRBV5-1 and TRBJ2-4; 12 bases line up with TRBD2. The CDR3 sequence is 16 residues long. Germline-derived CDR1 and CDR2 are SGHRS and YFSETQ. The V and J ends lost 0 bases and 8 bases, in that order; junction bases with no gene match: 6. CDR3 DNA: TGCGCCAGCAGCTTGGAGCTAGCGGGAGGGGTAGACATTCAGTACTTC. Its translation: CASSLELAGGVDIQYF.

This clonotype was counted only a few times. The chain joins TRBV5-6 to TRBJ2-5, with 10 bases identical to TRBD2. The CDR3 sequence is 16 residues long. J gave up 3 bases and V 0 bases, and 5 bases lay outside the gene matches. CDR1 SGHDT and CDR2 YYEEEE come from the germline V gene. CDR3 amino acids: CASSLVASGGKETQYF. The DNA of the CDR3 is TGTGCCAGCAGCTTGGTGGCTAGCGGGGGTAAAGAGACCCAGTACTTC.

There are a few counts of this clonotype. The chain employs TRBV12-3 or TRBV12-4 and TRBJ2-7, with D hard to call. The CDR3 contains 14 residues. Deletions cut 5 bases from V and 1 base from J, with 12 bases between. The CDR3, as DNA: TGTGCCAGCAGTGTGTTGCGCGTTTCCTACGAGCAGTACTTC. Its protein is CASSVLRVSYEQYF.

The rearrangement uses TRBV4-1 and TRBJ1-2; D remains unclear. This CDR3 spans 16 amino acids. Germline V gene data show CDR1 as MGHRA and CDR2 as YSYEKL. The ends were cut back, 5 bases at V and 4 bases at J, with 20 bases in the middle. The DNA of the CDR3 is TGCGCCAGCAGCACATTCCCAGATCTAGCTAGCTATGGCTACACCTTC. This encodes CASSTFPDLASYGYTF.

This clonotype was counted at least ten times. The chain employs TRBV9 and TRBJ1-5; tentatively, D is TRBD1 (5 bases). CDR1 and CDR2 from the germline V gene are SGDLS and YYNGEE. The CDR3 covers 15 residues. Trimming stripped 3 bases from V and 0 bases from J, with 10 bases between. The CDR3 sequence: CASSAQGNSNQPQHF. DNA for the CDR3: TGTGCCAGCAGCGCGCAGGGAAATAGCAATCAGCCCCAGCATTTT.

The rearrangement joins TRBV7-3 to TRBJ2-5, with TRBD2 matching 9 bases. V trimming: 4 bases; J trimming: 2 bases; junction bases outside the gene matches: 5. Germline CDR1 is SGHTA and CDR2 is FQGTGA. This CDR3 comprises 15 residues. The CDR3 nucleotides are TGTGCCAGCAGCTCCGGGACTAGCTCTCAAGAGACCCAGTACTTC. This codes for CASSSGTSSQETQYF. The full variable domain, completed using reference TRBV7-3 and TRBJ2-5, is GAGVSQTPSNKVTEKGKYVELRCDPISGHTALYWYRQSLGQGPEFLIYFQGTGAADDSGLPNDRFFAVRPEGSVSTLKIQRTERGDSAVYLCASSSGTSSQETQYFGPGTRLLVL.

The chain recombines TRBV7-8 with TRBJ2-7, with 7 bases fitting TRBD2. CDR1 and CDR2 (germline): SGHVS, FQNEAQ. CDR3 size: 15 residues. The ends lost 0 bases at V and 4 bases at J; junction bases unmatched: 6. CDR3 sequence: CASSLARLAEYEQYF. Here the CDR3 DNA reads TGTGCCAGCAGCTTAGCGCGGCTAGCGGAGTACGAGCAGTACTTC.

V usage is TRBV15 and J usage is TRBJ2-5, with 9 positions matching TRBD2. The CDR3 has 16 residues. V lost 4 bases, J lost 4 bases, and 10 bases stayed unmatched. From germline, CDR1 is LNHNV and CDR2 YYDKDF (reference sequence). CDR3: CATSTGGGRAGETQYF. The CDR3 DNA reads TGTGCCACCAGCACAGGTGGCGGGAGGGCCGGAGAGACCCAGTACTTC.